Listed below are T cell receptor beta chains from one sample, sequenced in a study of blood T cell repertoires in COVID-19. Profiling relied on immunoSEQ multiplex PCR, and the TCRdb table lists in-frame clones only, not all of them. The sample lists about 190,000 clones; 90% were seen once. Material: peripheral blood. The source is a man aged 45 to 65 with acute or convalescent COVID-19. CDR3s include the opening cysteine and the closing phenylalanine or tryptophan.

V gene,CDR3 protein
TRBV7-6,CASSLDLSSYNEQFF
TRBV28,CASLTGGREKLFF
TRBV27,CASSPRLAFYEQYF
TRBV10-3,CAISLGRGRETQYF
TRBV28,CASSFQRGTDTQYF
TRBV2,CASSDGEMEKLFF
TRBV5-4,CASSEGLAGPETQYF
TRBV30,CAWNQDRGDNEKLFF
TRBV7-3,CASSRGVTGELFF
TRBV21-1,CASSKESGAGTRNPQETQYF
TRBV30,CAWSPKPVRGTQYF
TRBV29-1,CSVVGGSSDTQYF
TRBV19,CASSKGLEYTDTQYF
TRBV6-6,CASSPLISHEQYF
TRBV5-1,CASSLGWEGTEAFF
TRBV7-9,CASSLGARERNEQFF
TRBV4-1,CASSHNPLQGRFEKLFF
TRBV6-6,CASSLSGGDTEAFF
TRBV27,CASSFGASGSTDTQYF
TRBV2,CASSEGGLAGETQYF
TRBV7-2,CASSSAGGAGVGAYEQYF
TRBV7-6,CASSLAPAGGPNTGELFF
TRBV5-1,CASSAVTGVRETQYF
TRBV6-1,CASSERLAGRDTQYF
TRBV6-5,CASTNDRGIGGELFF
TRBV7-2,CASSPTGSNEKLFF
TRBV28,CASTRGGERISPLHF
TRBV28,CASSSPHQRGNNEQFF
TRBV6-1,CASSEFSGSSYEQYF
TRBV11-1,CASSLLGGGSNTEAFF
TRBV30,CACRGPAGSPLHF
TRBV10-3,CAISGTGNGYTF
TRBV9,CASSYNKRTTTLYNEQFF
TRBV29-1,CSAEAGGDEKLFF
TRBV18,CASSPGRQETQYF
TRBV7-9,CASSPPTDFLGNTIYF
TRBV2,CASSGLQGYGYGYTF
TRBV30,CAWSGFGSGEQFF
TRBV3-1/TRBV3-2,CASSQVPRDTEAFF
TRBV5-4,CASTRGGYNSPLHF
TRBV18,CASSPPGTSRYNEQFF